What follows are 10 T cell receptor beta chains derived from one specimen sequenced in a study of OX40 agonist ivuxolimab in advanced cancers. Libraries were prepared by immunoSEQ multiplex PCR; TCRdb keeps only in-frame clonotypes and omits some of them. The sample has 33,000 or so clones; around 73% are singletons. Sequencing was performed on CD4+ or CD8+ T cells sorted from blood, taken in a trial of the OX40 agonist ivuxolimab. These receptors were taken from an adult with an advanced solid tumor such as melanoma, head and neck, liver or kidney cancer.

The chain links TRBV28 to TRBJ2-5; 12 positions agree with TRBD2. Germline CDR1 and CDR2: MDHEN and SYDVKM. CDR3 length: 15 residues. With 0 bases clipped from V and 4 bases from J, the junction kept 0 bases outside the gene matches. CDR3 coding DNA: TGTGCCAGCAGTTTATGGACTAGCGGGGGAGAGACCCAGTACTTC. Protein: CASSLWTSGGETQYF.

CDR3 DNA sequence: TGTGCCAGCAGTTATCGGGATAGCAATCAGCCCCAGCATTTT. It yields the protein CASSYRDSNQPQHF. J is TRBJ1-5 and V is TRBV27; D uncertain. CDR1 and CDR2 from the germline V gene are MNHEY and SMNVEV (reference sequence). This CDR3 has 14 amino acids. V dropped 4 bases and J dropped 0 bases, with 7 bases sitting between them.

This clone was observed a single time. The rearrangement uses TRBV2 and TRBJ2-1; 11 nucleotides agree with TRBD2. This CDR3 is 15 amino acids long. Germline assignment: CDR1 SNHLY and CDR2 FYNNEI. The V segment lost 7 bases and the J segment 1 base; nucleotides outside the gene matches: 3. The CDR3 DNA follows: TGTGCCAGCATTAGCGGGGGGGCTTCCTACAATGAGCAGTTCTTC. Its translation is CASISGGASYNEQFF.

This clone was counted a single time. This chain joins TRBV27 and TRBJ2-7, with unresolved D. V gave up 6 bases and J gave up 0 bases, with 12 bases separating them. From germline, CDR1 is MNHEY and CDR2 SMNVEV (reference sequence). This CDR3 comprises 14 residues. CDR3 residues: CASRRSGYSYEQYF. As DNA, the CDR3 is TGTGCCAGCAGGAGGTCAGGATACTCCTACGAGCAGTACTTC.

J is TRBJ2-5 and V is TRBV6-6; no firm D call. Germline values: CDR1 MNHNY, CDR2 SVGAGI (reference sequence). The CDR3 consists of 12 residues. V lost 4 bases to trimming and J lost 2 bases, with 5 bases between them. This chain's CDR3 is CASSLPQETQYF. The CDR3 region has the DNA TGTGCCAGCAGTTTACCACAAGAGACCCAGTACTTC.

This clone was seen only once. The rearrangement uses TRBV18 and TRBJ2-3; 7 bases are a match to TRBD2. The CDR3 contains 17 residues. The J segment lost 2 bases and the V segment lost 3 bases, leaving 11 bases of the junction unmatched. Germline CDR1 KGHSH, CDR2 LQKENI. The CDR3 region is CASSPDEAGAITDTQYF. The CDR3 DNA reads as TGTGCCAGCTCACCGGATGAGGCGGGAGCCATCACAGATACGCAGTATTTT. The whole variable domain, filled in from reference TRBV18 and TRBJ2-3, reads NAGVMQNPRHLVRRRGQEARLRCSPMKGHSHVYWYRQLPEEGLKFMVYLQKENIIDESGMPKERFSAEFPKEGPSILRIQQVVRGDSAAYFCASSPDEAGAITDTQYFGPGTRLTVL.

This rearrangement joins TRBV7-9 to TRBJ2-7, with D tentatively TRBD1 (6 bases). The length of the CDR3 is 14 residues. The germline gives CDR1 SEHNR, CDR2 FQNEAQ (reference sequence). With 5 bases removed from V and 0 bases from J, the gap between germline ends came to 11 bases. The CDR3 DNA follows: TGTGCCAGCAGCCCTGGGGGCGGCTCCTACGAGCAGTACTTC. It specifies CASSPGGGSYEQYF. Using reference TRBV7-9 and TRBJ2-7 for the parts outside the CDR3, the full variable domain is DTGVSQNPRHKITKRGQNVTFRCDPISEHNRLYWYRQTLGQGPEFLTYFQNEAQLEKSRLLSDRFSAERPKGSFSTLEIQRTEQGDSAMYLCASSPGGGSYEQYFGPGTRLTVT.

This chain uses TRBV5-6 with TRBJ2-3, with D perhaps matching TRBD1 or TRBD2 (7 bases each). In germline, CDR1 is SGHDT, CDR2 YYEEEE. The CDR3 has 14 residues. V lost 4 bases, J lost 5 bases, and 14 bases lay in between. CDR3 sequence: CASSPRGGIDTQYF. The DNA of the CDR3 is TGTGCCAGCAGCCCCAGGGGGGGGATAGATACGCAGTATTTT.

The gene calls are TRBV11-1 and TRBJ1-1; D may be TRBD1 (6 bases). The CDR3 runs to 14 residues. Germline V lookup: CDR1 SGHAT, CDR2 FQDESV (reference sequence). V dropped 7 bases and J dropped 2 bases, with 14 bases sitting between them. DNA of the CDR3: TGTGCCAGCACCGCCGGGACACACAACACTGAAGCTTTCTTT. Protein product: CASTAGTHNTEAFF. Supplemented by reference TRBV11-1 and TRBJ1-1, the full variable domain reads EAEVAQSPRYKITEKSQAVAFWCDPISGHATLYWYRQILGQGPELLVQFQDESVVDDSQLPKDRFSAERLKGVDSTLKIQPAELGDSAMYLCASTAGTHNTEAFFGQGTRLTVV.

The CDR3 loop reads CASSFPLEQYF. CDR3 coding DNA: TGTGCCAGCAGCTTCCCCCTCGAGCAGTACTTC. V is TRBV5-8 and J is TRBJ2-7, with D hard to call. Germline CDR1 SGHTS, CDR2 YDEGEE. Trimming pared 2 bases from V and 6 bases from J, leaving 6 bases between. CDR3 size: 11 residues.